The clone carrying this TCR beta chain was seen ten or more times. Its specificity is not known. As to time point: newly diagnosed GD, antithyroid drugs for less than 3 months. Extracted PBMC RNA gave rise to the TCR library. Clinicians diagnosed Graves' disease using American Thyroid Association guidelines. This CDR3 has 11 amino acids. V shed 0 bases and J shed 6 bases, with 3 bases lying between them. CDR1 and CDR2 from the germline V gene are GTSNPN and SVGIG (reference sequence). Both iRepertoire HTBI primers and Arm-PCR of CDR3 regions were used to build the TCR beta libraries. TCRdb processed the multiplex PCR reads anew with MiXCR; each CDR3 protein has one entry. The repertoire holds 350,000 to 550,000 distinct CDR3 sequences, with 15% to 20% as singletons. The entry originates in a study of regulatory T cells in long-lasting Graves disease. Study results and limitations: Persistent Graves' patients showed a TCR diversity that was lower than that of newly diagnosed ones. Authors noted too few samples as a limitation.

The same data also went into a second study, on T cells in Graves' hyperthyroidism and ophthalmopathy. That investigation notes: Used for diagnoses were clinical symptoms, serum thyroxine and TRAb, thyroid ultrasound and orbital computed tomography.

This TCR was recovered from a woman aged 18-29 years with Graves disease. The chain couples TRBV30 to TRBJ2-1, with D unresolved. The sample in question was peripheral blood mononuclear cells (PBMCs), obtained at new diagnosis, from a patient treated with antithyroid drugs. The CDR3 DNA sequence: TGTGCCTGGAGTGTGAGCAATGAGCAGTTCTTC. This gives the protein CAWSVSNEQFF.